This T cell receptor beta chain was recorded in a study of T cell clonotyping in hematopoietic cell transplantation. Study-wide results and caveats: After transplant, recipient diversity fell while pathologically expanded clonotypes grew through day 180.

Regarding this clone: The antigen remains unidentified.

TCRdb's copy holds only in-frame clones and misses some; the assay was immunoSEQ multiplex PCR. The data hold 9,000 to 13,000 clones, with 85% to 90% observed a single time. Per germline, CDR1 MGHRA and CDR2 YSYEKL. Deletions cut 0 bases from V and 9 bases from J, with 21 bases between. CDR3 length: 17 residues. The TCR was taken from a female patient between 55 and 75 years old who had an allogeneic stem cell transplant from an unrelated donor, so the T cells may come from the graft donor. Some clones in this sample may be carry-over from other donors' samples. Specimen: PBMCs, collected 100 days after allogeneic stem cell transplant. V usage is TRBV4-1 and J usage is TRBJ2-1; D possibly uses TRBD1 or TRBD2 (6 bases each). CDR3 in DNA: TGCGCCAGCAGCCAAGAGGGGCTAGCGCTCCTGGACAGTGAGCAGTTCTTC. Amino acids: CASSQEGLALLDSEQFF.